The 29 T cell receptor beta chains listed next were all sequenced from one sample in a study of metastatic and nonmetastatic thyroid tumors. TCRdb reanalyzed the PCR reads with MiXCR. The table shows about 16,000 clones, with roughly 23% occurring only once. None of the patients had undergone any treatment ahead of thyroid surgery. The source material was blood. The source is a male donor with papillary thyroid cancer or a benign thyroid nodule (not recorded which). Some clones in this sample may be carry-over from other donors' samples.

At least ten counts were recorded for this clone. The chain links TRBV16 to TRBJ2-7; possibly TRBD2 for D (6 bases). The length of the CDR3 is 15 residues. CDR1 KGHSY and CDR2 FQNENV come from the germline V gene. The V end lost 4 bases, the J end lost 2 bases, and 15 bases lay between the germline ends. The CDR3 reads CASSLSGTSTYEQYF. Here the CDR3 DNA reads TGTGCCAGCAGCCTATCCGGGACTTCCACCTACGAGCAGTACTTC.

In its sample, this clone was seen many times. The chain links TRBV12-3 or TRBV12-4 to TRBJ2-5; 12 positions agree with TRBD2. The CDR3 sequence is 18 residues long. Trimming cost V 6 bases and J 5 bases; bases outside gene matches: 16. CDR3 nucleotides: TGTGCCAGCAGCCCTAGAGGGACTAGCGGGTTCCCGAAGGAGACCCAGTACTTC. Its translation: CASSPRGTSGFPKETQYF.

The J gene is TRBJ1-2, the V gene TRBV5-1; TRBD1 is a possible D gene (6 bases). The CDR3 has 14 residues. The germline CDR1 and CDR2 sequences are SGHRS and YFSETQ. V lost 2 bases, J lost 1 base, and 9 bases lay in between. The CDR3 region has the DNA TGCGCCAGCAGCTTACAGGGCCGTAACTATGGCTACACCTTC. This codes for CASSLQGRNYGYTF.

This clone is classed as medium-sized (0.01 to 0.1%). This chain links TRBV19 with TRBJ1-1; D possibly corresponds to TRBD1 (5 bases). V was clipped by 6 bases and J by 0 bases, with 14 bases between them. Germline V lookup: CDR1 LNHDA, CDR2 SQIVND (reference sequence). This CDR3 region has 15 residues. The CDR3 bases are TGTGCCAGTAGCCTGGAGGGGATCATGAACACTGAAGCTTTCTTT. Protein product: CASSLEGIMNTEAFF. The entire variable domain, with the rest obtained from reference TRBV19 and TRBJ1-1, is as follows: DGGITQSPKYLFRKEGQNVTLSCEQNLNHDAMYWYRQDPGQGLRLIYYSQIVNDFQKGDIAEGYSVSREKKESFPLTVTSAQKNPTAFYLCASSLEGIMNTEAFFGQGTRLTVV.

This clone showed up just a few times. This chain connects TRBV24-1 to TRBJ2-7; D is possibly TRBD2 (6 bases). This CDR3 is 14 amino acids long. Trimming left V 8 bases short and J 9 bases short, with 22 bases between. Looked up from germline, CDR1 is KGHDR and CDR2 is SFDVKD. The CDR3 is CATIDPGTLVGQYF. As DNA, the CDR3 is TGTGCCACCATTGACCCGGGGACTCTGGTTGGGCAGTACTTC.

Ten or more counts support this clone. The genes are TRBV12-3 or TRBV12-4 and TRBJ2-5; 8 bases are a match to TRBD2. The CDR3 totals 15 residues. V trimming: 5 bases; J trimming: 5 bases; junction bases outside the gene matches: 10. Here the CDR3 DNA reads TGTGCCAGCAGTCCGGCGGGGCGGGAGGTGGAGACCCAGTACTTC. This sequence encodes CASSPAGREVETQYF.

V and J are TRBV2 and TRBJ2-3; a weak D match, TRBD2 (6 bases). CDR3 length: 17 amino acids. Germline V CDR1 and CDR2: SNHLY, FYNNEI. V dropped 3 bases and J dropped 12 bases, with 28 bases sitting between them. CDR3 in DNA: TGTGCCAGCAGTGAGGATCCGGGGGACTCCTCTCAAGAGACCCAGTATTTT. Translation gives CASSEDPGDSSQETQYF.

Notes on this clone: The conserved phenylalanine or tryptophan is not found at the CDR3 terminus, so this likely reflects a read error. This CDR3 reads CASSLYAGEGWEQYS. DNA of the CDR3: TGCGCCAGCAGCCTCTACGCGGGCGAAGGATGGGAGCAGTACTCC. The V gene is TRBV5-1, the J gene TRBJ2-7, with D possibly being TRBD2 (5 bases). Trimming took 4 bases from V and 7 from J, leaving 21 bases between them. CDR3 length: 15 residues. Germline CDR1 is SGHRS and CDR2 is YFSETQ.

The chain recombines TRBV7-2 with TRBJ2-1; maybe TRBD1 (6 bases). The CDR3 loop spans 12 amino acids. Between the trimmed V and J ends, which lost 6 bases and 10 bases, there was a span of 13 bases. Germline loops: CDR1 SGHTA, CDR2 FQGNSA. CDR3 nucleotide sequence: TGTGCCAGCAGGAGGACAGACCGGGAGCAGTTCTTC. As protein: CASRRTDREQFF.

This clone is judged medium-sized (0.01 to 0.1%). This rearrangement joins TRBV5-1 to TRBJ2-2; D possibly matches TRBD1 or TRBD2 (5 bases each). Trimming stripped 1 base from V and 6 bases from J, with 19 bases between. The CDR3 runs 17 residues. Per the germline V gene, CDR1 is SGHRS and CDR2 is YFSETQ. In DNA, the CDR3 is TGCGCCAGCAGCTTGAGTACGTTGGGGGAAGGTTCCGGGGAGCTGTTTTTT. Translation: CASSLSTLGEGSGELFF.

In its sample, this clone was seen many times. For the CDR3, the DNA is TGTGCCAGCAGCCCTCAGACAGGGGGCTACTACGAGCAGTACTTC. Its protein is CASSPQTGGYYEQYF. The chain couples TRBV5-4 to TRBJ2-7; 10 nucleotides line up with TRBD1. Losses at the gene ends were 4 bases for V and 3 bases for J; bases not matched to a gene: 7. Germline values: CDR1 SGHNT, CDR2 YYREEE (reference sequence). The CDR3 loop spans 15 amino acids.

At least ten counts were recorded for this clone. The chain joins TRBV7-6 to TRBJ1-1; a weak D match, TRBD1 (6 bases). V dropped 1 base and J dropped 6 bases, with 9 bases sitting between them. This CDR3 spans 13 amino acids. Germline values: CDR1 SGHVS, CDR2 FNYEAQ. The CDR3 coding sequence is TGTGCCAGCAGCTTAGATGGGGGCGCTGAAGCTTTCTTT. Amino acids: CASSLDGGAEAFF.

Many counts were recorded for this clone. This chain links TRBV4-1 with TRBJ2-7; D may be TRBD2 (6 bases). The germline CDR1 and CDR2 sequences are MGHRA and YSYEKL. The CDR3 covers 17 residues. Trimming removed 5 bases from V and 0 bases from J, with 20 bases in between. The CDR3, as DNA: TGCGCCAGCAGCGCTCGAATGACGGCGGGGAGCTCCTACGAGCAGTACTTC. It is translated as CASSARMTAGSSYEQYF.

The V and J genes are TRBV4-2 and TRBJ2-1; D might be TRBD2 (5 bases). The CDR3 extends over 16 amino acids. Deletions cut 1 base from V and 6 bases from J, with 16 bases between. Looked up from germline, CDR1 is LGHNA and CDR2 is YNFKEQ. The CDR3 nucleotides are TGTGCCAGCAGCCAAGCGGGGAGAGTCTTAGGCAATGAGCAGTTCTTC. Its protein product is CASSQAGRVLGNEQFF.

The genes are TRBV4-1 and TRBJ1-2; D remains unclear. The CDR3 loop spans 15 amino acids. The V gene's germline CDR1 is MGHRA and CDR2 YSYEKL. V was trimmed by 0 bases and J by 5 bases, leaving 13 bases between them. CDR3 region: CASSQEEGSTYGYTF. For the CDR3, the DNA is TGCGCCAGCAGCCAAGAGGAGGGCTCCACTTATGGCTACACCTTC.

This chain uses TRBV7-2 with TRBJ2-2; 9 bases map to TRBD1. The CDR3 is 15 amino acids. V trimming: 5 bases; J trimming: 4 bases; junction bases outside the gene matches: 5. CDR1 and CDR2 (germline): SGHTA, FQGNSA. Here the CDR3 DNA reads TGTGCCAGCAGCCCCGGGACAGGGTTCACCGGGGAGCTGTTTTTT. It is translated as CASSPGTGFTGELFF.

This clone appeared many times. The CDR3 bases are TGTGCCAGCAGCTTACCGGGACTAAACTCGGCCAAAAACATTCAGTACTTC. Its protein is CASSLPGLNSAKNIQYF. This chain joins TRBV5-6 and TRBJ2-4; 7 bases agree with TRBD2. CDR1 is SGHDT and CDR2 is YYEEEE in the germline V gene. The CDR3 sequence is 17 residues long. Trimming took 2 bases from V and 1 from J; bases not matched to a gene: 9. The full variable domain, with the rest looked up from reference TRBV5-6 and TRBJ2-4, is DAGVTQSPTHLIKTRGQQVTLRCSPKSGHDTVSWYQQALGQGPQFIFQYYEEEERQRGNFPDRFSGHQFPNYSSELNVNALLLGDSALYLCASSLPGLNSAKNIQYFGAGTRLSVL.

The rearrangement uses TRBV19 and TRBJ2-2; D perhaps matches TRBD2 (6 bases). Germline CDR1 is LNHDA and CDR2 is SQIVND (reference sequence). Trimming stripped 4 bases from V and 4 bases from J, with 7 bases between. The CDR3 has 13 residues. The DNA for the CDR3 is TGTGCCAGTAGTAGGGACTCCACCGGGGAGCTGTTTTTT. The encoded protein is CASSRDSTGELFF.

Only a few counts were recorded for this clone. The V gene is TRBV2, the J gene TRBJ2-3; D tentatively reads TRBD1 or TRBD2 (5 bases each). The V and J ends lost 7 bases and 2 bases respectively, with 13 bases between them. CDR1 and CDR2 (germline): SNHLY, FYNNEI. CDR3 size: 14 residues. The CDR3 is CASTGAYYTDTQYF. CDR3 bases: TGTGCCAGCACCGGGGCATATTACACAGATACGCAGTATTTT.

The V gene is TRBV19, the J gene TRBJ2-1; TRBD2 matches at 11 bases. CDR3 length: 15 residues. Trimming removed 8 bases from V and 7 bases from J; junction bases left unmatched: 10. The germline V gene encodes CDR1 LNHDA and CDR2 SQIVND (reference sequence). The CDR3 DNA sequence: TGTGCCAGTCGACAACTAGCGGGAGTTGGTAATGAGCAGTTCTTC. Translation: CASRQLAGVGNEQFF.

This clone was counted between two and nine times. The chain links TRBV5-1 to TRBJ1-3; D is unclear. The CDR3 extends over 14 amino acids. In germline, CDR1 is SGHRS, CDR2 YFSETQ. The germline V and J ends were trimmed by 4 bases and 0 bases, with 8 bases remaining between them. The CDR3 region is CASSMASSGNTIYF. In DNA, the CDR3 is TGCGCCAGCAGCATGGCGAGCTCTGGAAACACCATATATTTT. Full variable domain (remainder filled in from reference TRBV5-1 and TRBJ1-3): KAGVTQTPRYLIKTRGQQVTLSCSPISGHRSVSWYQQTPGQGLQFLFEYFSETQRNKGNFPGRFSGRQFSNSRSEMNVSTLELGDSALYLCASSMASSGNTIYFGEGSWLTVV.

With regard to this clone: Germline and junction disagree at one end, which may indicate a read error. For the CDR3, the DNA is TGTGCCAGCAGCTCTCTGGGAGCGGGAGACATCGGGGAGCCGTTTTTT. It yields the protein CASSSLGAGDIGEPFF. The V and J genes are TRBV7-8 and TRBJ2-2; 8 nucleotides align to TRBD2. CDR3 size: 16 residues. Germline loops: CDR1 SGHVS, CDR2 FQNEAQ.

This CDR3 is CASAYPSTDTQYF. Here the CDR3 DNA reads TGTGCCTCCGCATACCCAAGCACAGATACGCAGTATTTT. The chain uses TRBV6-1 and TRBJ2-3; D gene unclear. V lost 11 bases, J lost 0 bases, and 12 bases lay in between. CDR1 and CDR2 from the germline V gene are MNHNS and SASEGT. The CDR3 runs 13 residues.

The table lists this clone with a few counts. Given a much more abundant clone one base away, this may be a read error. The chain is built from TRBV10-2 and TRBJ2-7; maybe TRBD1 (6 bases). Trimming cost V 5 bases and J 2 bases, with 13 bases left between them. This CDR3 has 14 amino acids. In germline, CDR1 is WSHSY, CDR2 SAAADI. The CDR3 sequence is CASSPVQGAYEQYF. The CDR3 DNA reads TGCGCCAGCAGTCCCGTACAGGGAGCCTACGAGCAGTACTTC.

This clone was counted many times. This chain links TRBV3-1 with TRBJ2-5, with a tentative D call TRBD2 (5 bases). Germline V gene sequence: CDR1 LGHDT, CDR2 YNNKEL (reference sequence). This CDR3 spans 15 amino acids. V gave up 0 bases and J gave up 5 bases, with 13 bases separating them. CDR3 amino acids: CASSQEEGSLETQYF. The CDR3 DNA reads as TGTGCCAGCAGCCAAGAGGAAGGGAGTTTGGAGACCCAGTACTTC.

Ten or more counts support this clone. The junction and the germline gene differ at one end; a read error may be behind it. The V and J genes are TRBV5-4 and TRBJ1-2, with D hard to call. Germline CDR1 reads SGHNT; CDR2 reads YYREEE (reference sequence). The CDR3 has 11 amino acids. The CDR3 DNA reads TGTGCCAGCAGCTTTAGGAAGGGCCAGATCTTC. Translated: CASSFRKGQIF.

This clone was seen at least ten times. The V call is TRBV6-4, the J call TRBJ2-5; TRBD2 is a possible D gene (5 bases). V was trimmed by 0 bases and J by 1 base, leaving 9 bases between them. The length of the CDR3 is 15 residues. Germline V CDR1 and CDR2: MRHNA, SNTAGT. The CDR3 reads CASSDSERIQETQYF. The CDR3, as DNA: TGTGCCAGCAGTGACTCTGAGCGGATCCAAGAGACCCAGTACTTC.

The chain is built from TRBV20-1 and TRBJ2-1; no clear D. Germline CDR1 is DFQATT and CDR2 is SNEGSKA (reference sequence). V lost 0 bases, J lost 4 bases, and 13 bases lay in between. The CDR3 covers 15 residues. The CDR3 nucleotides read TGCAGTGCTAGAGATCTTGGAGATTTGTACAATGAGCAGTTCTTC. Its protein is CSARDLGDLYNEQFF.

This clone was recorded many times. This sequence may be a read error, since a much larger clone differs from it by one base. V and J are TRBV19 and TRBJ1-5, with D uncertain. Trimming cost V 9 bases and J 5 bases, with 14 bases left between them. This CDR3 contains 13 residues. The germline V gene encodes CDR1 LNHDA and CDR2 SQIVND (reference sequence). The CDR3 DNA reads TGTGCCAGGAGTCGCCAGGCAGATCAGCCCCAGCATTTT. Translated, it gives CARSRQADQPQHF.